One and the same sample provided the 16 T cell receptor beta chains below, sequenced in a study of beta chain features in type 1 diabetes. Expressed TCRB transcripts were sequenced, since all the RNA that had been isolated was reverse transcribed. The assay was immunoSEQ multiplex PCR, and TCRdb's table has in-frame clones only and misses some. The sample shows approximately 400,000 clones, about 14% of them seen only once. Material for sequencing was naive CD4+ T cells from blood. These receptors all stem from a woman under 30 in good health.

The CDR3 bases are TGTGCCAGCAGCGAAGACAGGAGCTCCTACGAGCAGTACTTC. Translation: CASSEDRSSYEQYF. This chain uses TRBV9 with TRBJ2-7; maybe TRBD1 (6 bases). Germline-derived CDR1 and CDR2 are SGDLS and YYNGEE. CDR3 size: 14 residues. V was pared by 3 bases and J by 0 bases, with 10 bases between. Full variable domain (outside the CDR3, taken from reference TRBV9 and TRBJ2-7): DSGVTQTPKHLITATGQRVTLRCSPRSGDLSVYWYQQSLDQGLQFLIQYYNGEERAKGNILERFSAQQFPDLHSELNLSSLELGDSALYFCASSEDRSSYEQYFGPGTRLTVT.

This clone was seen a few times. The rearrangement links TRBV6-5 to TRBJ2-5; 10 bases map to TRBD2. The ends lost 7 bases at V and 1 base at J; junction bases unmatched: 6. This CDR3 contains 15 residues. Germline CDR1 is MNHEY and CDR2 is SVGAGI. The CDR3 sequence: CASNPSGGGQETQYF. The CDR3 coding sequence is TGTGCCAGCAACCCAAGCGGGGGGGGCCAAGAGACCCAGTACTTC.

The chain joins TRBV18 to TRBJ2-3; perhaps TRBD1 as D (5 bases). The germline CDR1 and CDR2 sequences are KGHSH and LQKENI. The CDR3 contains 16 residues. Trimming cost V 3 bases and J 0 bases, with 13 bases left between them. This chain's CDR3 is CASSPRGLTSTDTQYF. The CDR3, as DNA: TGTGCCAGCTCACCTAGGGGCCTCACTAGCACAGATACGCAGTATTTT.

In nucleotides, the CDR3 is TGTGCCATCAGTGCTGGGACAGTGCCTTACGAGCAGTACTTC. Translating it yields CAISAGTVPYEQYF. V is TRBV10-3 and J is TRBJ2-7, with 7 bases matching TRBD1. CDR1 and CDR2 from the germline V gene are ENHRY and SYGVKD. The CDR3 spans 14 residues. V lost 4 bases and J lost 4; bases outside the gene matches: 7.

This clone was detected only a few times. J is TRBJ2-4 and V is TRBV19; perhaps TRBD1 as D (6 bases). Trimming left V 7 bases short and J 0 bases short, with 10 bases between. Germline values: CDR1 LNHDA, CDR2 SQIVND (reference sequence). The CDR3 totals 14 residues. The CDR3 loop is CASMDSLAKNIQYF. DNA of the CDR3: TGTGCCAGTATGGACAGCCTAGCCAAAAACATTCAGTACTTC.

The chain couples TRBV28 to TRBJ2-2; TRBD2 might be the D (6 bases). This CDR3 has 15 residues. Germline CDR1 reads MDHEN; CDR2 reads SYDVKM. With 4 bases removed from V and 3 bases from J, the gap between germline ends came to 12 bases. CDR3 sequence: CASSSGGEDTGELFF. The CDR3, as DNA: TGTGCCAGCAGTTCTGGAGGGGAGGACACCGGGGAGCTGTTTTTT.

The table lists this clone with a few counts. This chain joins TRBV15 and TRBJ2-1, with TRBD2 matching 10 bases. CDR3 length equals 15 residues. Trimming took 1 base from V and 7 from J; bases not matched to a gene: 4. Per germline, CDR1 LNHNV and CDR2 YYDKDF (reference sequence). The CDR3 nucleotides are TGTGCCACCAGCAGAGTGCCTAGCGGGAGTAATGAGCAGTTCTTC. Translating gives CATSRVPSGSNEQFF.

V is TRBV9 and J is TRBJ2-3, with TRBD2 identical over 7 bases. Germline V gene sequence: CDR1 SGDLS, CDR2 YYNGEE. The CDR3 spans 16 residues. V was clipped by 0 bases and J by 5 bases; unmatched bases: 9. The CDR3 is CASSVVGGRVGDTQYF. The CDR3 bases are TGTGCCAGCAGCGTAGTTGGTGGGAGGGTGGGAGATACGCAGTATTTT.

This clone was picked up a small number of times. This chain connects TRBV15 to TRBJ2-2; the D gene is possibly TRBD1 (7 bases). The CDR3 sequence is 17 residues long. In germline, CDR1 is LNHNV, CDR2 YYDKDF (reference sequence). V lost 2 bases, J lost 3 bases, and 16 bases lay in between. The DNA of the CDR3 is TGTGCCACCAGCAGACTGGAGGGACAGCACGACACCGGGGAGCTGTTTTTT. Translating it yields CATSRLEGQHDTGELFF.

This clone has a handful of counts. Other DNA sequences within the sample encode an identical CDR3. V gene TRBV7-2 combines with J gene TRBJ2-3; D is unclear. Germline V gene data show CDR1 as SGHTA and CDR2 as FQGNSA. This CDR3 contains 12 residues. The germline V and J ends were trimmed by 4 bases and 2 bases, with 4 bases remaining between them. The CDR3 is CASSSSTDTQYF. The CDR3 coding sequence is TGTGCCAGCAGCTCCTCCACAGATACGCAGTATTTT.

The V call is TRBV29-1, the J call TRBJ2-2; perhaps TRBD2 as D (6 bases). V was clipped by 7 bases and J by 0 bases, with 15 bases between them. The CDR3 has 15 residues. Germline V gene sequence: CDR1 SQVTM, CDR2 ANQGSEA. The CDR3 protein is CSARRGPANTGELFF. CDR3 coding DNA: TGCAGCGCACGGAGGGGTCCTGCGAACACCGGGGAGCTGTTTTTT.

There are a few counts of this clone. The V and J genes are TRBV10-3 and TRBJ2-7; 7 nucleotides agree with TRBD2. The CDR3 is 15 residues long. Germline trimming cut 4 bases from V and 0 bases from J; bases unmatched to any gene: 6. Germline values: CDR1 ENHRY, CDR2 SYGVKD. The CDR3 protein is CAISGGTISSYEQYF. The CDR3 DNA follows: TGTGCCATCAGTGGAGGGACTATTAGCTCCTACGAGCAGTACTTC.

This chain connects TRBV19 to TRBJ2-7, with 14 bases fitting TRBD2. CDR3 length: 16 amino acids. V lost 3 bases, J lost 2 bases, and 3 bases stayed unmatched. Germline CDR1 is LNHDA and CDR2 is SQIVND (reference sequence). CDR3 residues: CASSIPGLAGAYEQYF. CDR3 coding DNA: TGTGCCAGTAGTATCCCGGGACTAGCGGGAGCCTACGAGCAGTACTTC.

This clone was counted a few times. The CDR3 protein is CASSLYLNTEAFF. The DNA of the CDR3 is TGTGCCAGCAGTCTCTATCTGAACACTGAAGCTTTCTTT. The chain is built from TRBV27 and TRBJ1-1; no definite D call. Trimming left V 5 bases short and J 0 bases short, with 7 bases between. The CDR3 runs to 13 residues. Germline V CDR1 and CDR2: MNHEY, SMNVEV (reference sequence).

This clone appeared a few times. V and J are TRBV5-1 and TRBJ2-2; TRBD2 agrees at 8 bases. The CDR3 runs to 18 residues. J was trimmed by 4 bases and V by 4 bases; bases with no gene match: 15. Germline CDR1 is SGHRS and CDR2 is YFSETQ. The CDR3 sequence: CASSHALQRERFTGELFF. The CDR3 DNA follows: TGCGCCAGCAGCCATGCACTCCAGCGGGAGAGGTTCACCGGGGAGCTGTTTTTT.

The V call is TRBV30, the J call TRBJ2-3; maybe TRBD2 (6 bases). Per germline, CDR1 GTSNPN and CDR2 SVGIG (reference sequence). The CDR3 has 15 residues. V was cut by 7 bases and J by 1 base, with 18 bases left in between. CDR3 region: CASTSRERGTDTQYF. CDR3 nucleotides: TGTGCCTCTACTTCGAGGGAGCGGGGCACAGATACGCAGTATTTT.